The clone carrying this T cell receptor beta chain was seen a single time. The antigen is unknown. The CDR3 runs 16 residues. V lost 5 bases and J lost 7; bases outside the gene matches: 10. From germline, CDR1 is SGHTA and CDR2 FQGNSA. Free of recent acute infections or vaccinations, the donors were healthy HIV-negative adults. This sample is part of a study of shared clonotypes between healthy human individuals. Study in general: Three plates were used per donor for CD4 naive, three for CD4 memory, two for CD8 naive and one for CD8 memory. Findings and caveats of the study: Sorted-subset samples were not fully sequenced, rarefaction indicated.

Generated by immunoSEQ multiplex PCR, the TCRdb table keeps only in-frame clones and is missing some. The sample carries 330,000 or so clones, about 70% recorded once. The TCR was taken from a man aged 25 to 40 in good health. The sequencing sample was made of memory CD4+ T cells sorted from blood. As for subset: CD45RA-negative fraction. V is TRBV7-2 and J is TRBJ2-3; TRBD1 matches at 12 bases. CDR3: CASSRAGTGGGYTQYF. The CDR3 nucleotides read TGTGCCAGCAGCCGAGCCGGGACAGGGGGCGGTTATACGCAGTATTTT.